The TCR beta chain under discussion was sequenced for a study of shared clonotypes between healthy human individuals. This table comes from immunoSEQ multiplex PCR, and its TCRdb copy is limited to in-frame clones, with some not included. The repertoire has some 2,100,000 clones, 93% of them found once; the top ten carry about 1.5%. In germline, CDR1 is MNHEY, CDR2 SMNVEV (reference sequence). This CDR3 is built from 16 residues. V gave up 5 bases and J gave up 2 bases, with 16 bases separating them. Terminally differentiated effector memory CD45RA+ cells were left out of the naive CD8 fraction, which was CD45RO-negative and positively selected for CCR7.

This receptor was taken from a young man in good health. Some clones in this sample may be carry-over from other donors' samples. Sequencing was done on a sample of naive CD8+ T cells from PBMCs. This chain joins TRBV27 and TRBJ2-4; D is possibly TRBD1 or TRBD2 (6 bases each). For the CDR3, the DNA is TGTGCCAGCAGTGGGGGGACACAAAGAACCAAAAACATTCAGTACTTC. This sequence encodes CASSGGTQRTKNIQYF.